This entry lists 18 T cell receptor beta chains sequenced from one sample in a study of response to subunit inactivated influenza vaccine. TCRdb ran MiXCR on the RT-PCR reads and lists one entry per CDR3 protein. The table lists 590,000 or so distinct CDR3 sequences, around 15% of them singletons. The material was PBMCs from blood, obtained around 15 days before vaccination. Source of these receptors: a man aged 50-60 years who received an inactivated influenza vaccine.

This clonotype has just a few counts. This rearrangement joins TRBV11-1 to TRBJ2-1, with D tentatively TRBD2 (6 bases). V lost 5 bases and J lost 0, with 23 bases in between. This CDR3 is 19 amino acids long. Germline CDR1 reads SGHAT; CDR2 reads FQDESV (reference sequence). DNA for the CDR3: TGTGCCAGCAGCGGTCGGCCCGGTGCCGGGACTCGCTCCTACAATGAGCAGTTCTTC. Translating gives CASSGRPGAGTRSYNEQFF.

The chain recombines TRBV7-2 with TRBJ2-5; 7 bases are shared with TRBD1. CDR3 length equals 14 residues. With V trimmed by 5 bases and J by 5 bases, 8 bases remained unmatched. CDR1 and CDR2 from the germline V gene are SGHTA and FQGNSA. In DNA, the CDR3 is TGTGCCAGCAGCCCCGGGGTACAGGGGGAGACCCAGTACTTC. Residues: CASSPGVQGETQYF.

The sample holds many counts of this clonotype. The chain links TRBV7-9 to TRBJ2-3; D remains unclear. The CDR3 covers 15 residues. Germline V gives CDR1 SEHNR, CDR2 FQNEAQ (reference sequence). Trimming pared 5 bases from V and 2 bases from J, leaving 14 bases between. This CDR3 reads CASSPDLGNTDTQYF. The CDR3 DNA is TGTGCCAGCAGCCCGGACCTAGGAAACACAGATACGCAGTATTTT.

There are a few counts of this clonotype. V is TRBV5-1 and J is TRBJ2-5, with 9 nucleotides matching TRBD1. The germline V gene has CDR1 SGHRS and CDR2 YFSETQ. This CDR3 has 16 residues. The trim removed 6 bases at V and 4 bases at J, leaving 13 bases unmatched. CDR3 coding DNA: TGCGCCAGCATAAAAACCCCGGGACAGGGCCGAGAGACCCAGTACTTC. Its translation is CASIKTPGQGRETQYF.

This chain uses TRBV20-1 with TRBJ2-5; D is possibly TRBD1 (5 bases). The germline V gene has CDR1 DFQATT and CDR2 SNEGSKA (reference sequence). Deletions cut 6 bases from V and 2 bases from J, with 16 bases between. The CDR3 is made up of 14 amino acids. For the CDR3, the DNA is TGCAGTGCAGCCCTAGGGGCCAGTCAAGAGACCCAGTACTTC. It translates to CSAALGASQETQYF.

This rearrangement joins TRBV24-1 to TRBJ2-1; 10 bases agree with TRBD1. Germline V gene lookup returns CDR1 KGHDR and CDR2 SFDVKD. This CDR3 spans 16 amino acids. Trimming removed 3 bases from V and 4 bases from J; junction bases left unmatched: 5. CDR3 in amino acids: CATSDRGQGVYNEQFF. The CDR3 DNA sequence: TGTGCCACCAGTGATCGCGGACAGGGGGTGTACAATGAGCAGTTCTTC.

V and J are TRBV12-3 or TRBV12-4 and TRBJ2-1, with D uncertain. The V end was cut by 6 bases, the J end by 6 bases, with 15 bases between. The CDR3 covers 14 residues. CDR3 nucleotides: TGTGCCAGCAGGCCGGGCTCCCCTGGCAATGAGCAGTTCTTC. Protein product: CASRPGSPGNEQFF.

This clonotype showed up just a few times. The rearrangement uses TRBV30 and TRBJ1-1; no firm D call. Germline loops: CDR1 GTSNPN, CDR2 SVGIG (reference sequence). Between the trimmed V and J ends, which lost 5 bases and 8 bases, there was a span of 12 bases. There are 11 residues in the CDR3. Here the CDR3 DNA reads TGTGCCTGGCTCCGGGCGGGGGAAGCTTTCTTT. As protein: CAWLRAGEAFF.

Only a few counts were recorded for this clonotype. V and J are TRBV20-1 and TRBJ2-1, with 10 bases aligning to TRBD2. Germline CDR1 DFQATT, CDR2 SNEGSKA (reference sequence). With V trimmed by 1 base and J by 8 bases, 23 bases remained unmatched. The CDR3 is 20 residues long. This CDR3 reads CSARVASGSIGLRSHHEQFF. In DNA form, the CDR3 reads TGCAGTGCTAGAGTGGCTAGCGGGAGTATCGGCTTGCGGTCTCACCATGAGCAGTTCTTC.

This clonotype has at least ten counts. Written as DNA, the CDR3 is TGTGCCAGCAGTTTAGGGTATGGGGGGTTTTCCTACAATGAGCAGTTCTTC. Encoded protein: CASSLGYGGFSYNEQFF. The V gene is TRBV28, the J gene TRBJ2-1, with D tentatively TRBD2 (6 bases). The CDR3 totals 17 residues. V was clipped by 2 bases and J by 1 base, with 15 bases between them. Germline V gene lookup returns CDR1 MDHEN and CDR2 SYDVKM.

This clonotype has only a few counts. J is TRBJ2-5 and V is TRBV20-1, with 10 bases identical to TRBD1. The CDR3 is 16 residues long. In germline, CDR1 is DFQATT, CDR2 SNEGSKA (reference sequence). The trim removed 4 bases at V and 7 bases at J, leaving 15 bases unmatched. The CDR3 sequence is CSAITLGQGITGTQYF. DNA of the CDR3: TGCAGTGCTATAACCCTGGGACAGGGGATTACTGGGACCCAGTACTTC.

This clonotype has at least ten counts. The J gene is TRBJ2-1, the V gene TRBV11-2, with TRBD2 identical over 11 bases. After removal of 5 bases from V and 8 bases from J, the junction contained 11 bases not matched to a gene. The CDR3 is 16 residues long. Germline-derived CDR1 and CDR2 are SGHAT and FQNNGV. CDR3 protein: CASSRSSGRPHDEQFF. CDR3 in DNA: TGTGCCAGCAGCCGCTCTAGCGGGAGGCCTCACGATGAGCAGTTCTTC. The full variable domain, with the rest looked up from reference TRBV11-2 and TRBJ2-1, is EAGVAQSPRYKIIEKRQSVAFWCNPISGHATLYWYQQILGQGPKLLIQFQNNGVVDDSQLPKDRFSAERLKGVDSTLKIQPAKLEDSAVYLCASSRSSGRPHDEQFFGPGTRLTVL.

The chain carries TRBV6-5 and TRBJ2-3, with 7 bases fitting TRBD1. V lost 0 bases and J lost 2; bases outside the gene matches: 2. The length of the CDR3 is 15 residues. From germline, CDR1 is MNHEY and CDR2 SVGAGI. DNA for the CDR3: TGTGCCAGCAGTTACTCGGGACAGATCACAGATACGCAGTATTTT. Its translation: CASSYSGQITDTQYF.

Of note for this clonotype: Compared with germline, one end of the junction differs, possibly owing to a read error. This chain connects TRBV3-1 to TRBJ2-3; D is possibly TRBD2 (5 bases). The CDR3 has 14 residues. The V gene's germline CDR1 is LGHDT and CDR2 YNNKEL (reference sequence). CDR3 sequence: CSSRQRSGGDTQYF. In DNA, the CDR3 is TGTTCCAGCAGGCAGCGGAGTGGTGGAGATACGCAGTATTTT.

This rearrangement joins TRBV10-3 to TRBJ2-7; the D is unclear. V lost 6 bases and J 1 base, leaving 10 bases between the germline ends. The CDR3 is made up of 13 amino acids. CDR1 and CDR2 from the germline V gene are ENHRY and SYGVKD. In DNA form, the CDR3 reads TGTGCCATCAGACCGCATACATCCTACGAGCAGTACTTC. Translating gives CAIRPHTSYEQYF.

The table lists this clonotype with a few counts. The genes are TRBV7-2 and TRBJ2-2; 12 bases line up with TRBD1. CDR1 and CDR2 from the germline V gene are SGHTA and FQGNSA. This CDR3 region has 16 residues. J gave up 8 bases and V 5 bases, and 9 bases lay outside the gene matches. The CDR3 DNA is TGTGCCAGCAGCCCCCTGGGACAGGGGGCAGAAGGGGAGCTGTTTTTT. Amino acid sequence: CASSPLGQGAEGELFF.

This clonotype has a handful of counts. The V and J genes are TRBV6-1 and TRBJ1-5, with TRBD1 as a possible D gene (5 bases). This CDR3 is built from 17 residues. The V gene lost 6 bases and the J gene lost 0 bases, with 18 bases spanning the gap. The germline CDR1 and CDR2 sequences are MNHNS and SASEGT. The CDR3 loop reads CASSQLGGGYSNQPQHF. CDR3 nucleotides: TGTGCCAGCAGCCAGCTGGGGGGAGGATATAGCAATCAGCCCCAGCATTTT.

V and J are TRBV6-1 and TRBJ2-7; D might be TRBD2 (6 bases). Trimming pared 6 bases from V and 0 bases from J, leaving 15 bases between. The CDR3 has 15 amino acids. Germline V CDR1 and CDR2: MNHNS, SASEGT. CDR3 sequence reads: CASSPHFGSSYEQYF. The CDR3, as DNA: TGTGCCAGCAGCCCCCATTTCGGGAGCTCCTACGAGCAGTACTTC.